This is a list of T cell receptor beta chains from one sample in a study of identical twins. TCRdb passed the 5' RACE reads through MiXCR, listing each CDR3 protein once. The table has roughly 1.6 million distinct CDR3 sequences, around 33% seen once. Input material: cord blood. The receptors were sampled from a newborn girl in good health. Both conserved end residues are part of each CDR3. Each record gives: J gene, D gene, clone size, V gene, CDR3 DNA, CDR3 protein. A D gene is named only where the DNA matches it firmly. Some rows mark clone size as missing; the rest say once, few, many or name a class of expanded clone.

TRBJ2-7	-	few	TRBV20-1	TGCAGTGCTAGATCGGGGGTCTACAATGAGCAGTACTTC	CSARSGVYNEQYF
TRBJ2-7	-	few	TRBV27	TGTGCCAGCAGAGCCCGGACAGAATCCTACGAGCAGTACTTC	CASRARTESYEQYF
TRBJ2-1	-	few	TRBV9	TGTGCCAGCAGCGTAGGGGGAGCGGCAGGGGGGATTTTCTCCTACAATGAGCAGTTCTTC	CASSVGGAAGGIFSYNEQFF
TRBJ2-5	TRBD1	few	TRBV28	TGTGCCAGCAGTCCCGGACAGGCCTACCAAGAGACCCAGTACTTC	CASSPGQAYQETQYF
TRBJ2-5	-	few	TRBV20-1	TGCAGTGCTACCAACCCCCAAGGGGCCTCGAAAGAGACCCAGTACTTC	CSATNPQGASKETQYF
TRBJ2-7	-	few	TRBV20-1	TGCAGTGCTAGCCTAAGAGAGACCCCGTACTTC	CSASLRETPYF
TRBJ2-5	TRBD1	few	TRBV9	TGTGCCAGCAGCGTAGCACAGGGGTGGGAGACCCAGTACTTC	CASSVAQGWETQYF
TRBJ2-7	TRBD2	many	TRBV2	TGTGCCAGCAGTGGGACTAGCGCCTACGAGCAGTACTTC	CASSGTSAYEQYF
TRBJ1-1	-	few	TRBV5-1	TGCGCCAGCAGCTCGACAGTGCAAATGAACACTGAAGCTTTCTTT	CASSSTVQMNTEAFF
TRBJ2-1	TRBD2	-	TRBV2	TGTGCCAGCAGTGAAATTAGCGGGAGGAGCTCCTACAATGAGCAGTTCTTC	CASSEISGRSSYNEQFF
TRBJ1-1	TRBD1	-	TRBV30	TGTGCCTGGAGTTCGCCAAGGGGGCGAGAGGGCACTGAAGCTTTCTTT	CAWSSPRGREGTEAFF
TRBJ2-1	-	many	TRBV29-1	TGCAGCGTTGAAGGTACAGGGAAGAGTTATGAGCAGTTCTTC	CSVEGTGKSYEQFF
TRBJ2-7	-	-	TRBV6-1	TGTGCCACCGGTGGGGTTAGCTACGAGCAGTACTTC	CATGGVSYEQYF
TRBJ2-7	TRBD2	-	TRBV20-1	TGCAGTGCACCCGGGACTAGGTTCTACGAGCAGTACTTC	CSAPGTRFYEQYF
TRBJ1-5	-	few	TRBV12-3/TRBV12-4	TGTGCCAGCAGTTTATGGGGCTATAGCAATCAGCCCCAGCATTTT	CASSLWGYSNQPQHF
TRBJ1-2	TRBD1	few	TRBV5-5	TGTGCCAGCAGCATCCGGGACAGGGCTGGGTATGGCTACACCTTC	CASSIRDRAGYGYTF
TRBJ2-7	-	-	TRBV20-1	TGCAGTGCCCAGAGCGCCCGATACAATGAGCAGTACTTC	CSAQSARYNEQYF
TRBJ2-1	TRBD2	-	TRBV27	TGTGCCAGCGGTTTAAGTGCGGGAGGCTACAATGAGCAGTTCTTC	CASGLSAGGYNEQFF
TRBJ1-5	-	many	TRBV7-2	TGTGCCAGCAGCTTAGCAGGGTTCCAGCCCCAGCATTTT	CASSLAGFQPQHF
TRBJ2-7	TRBD1	many	TRBV20-1	TGCAGTGCTAGAGATTGGGACAGGGGGTACGAGCAGTACTTC	CSARDWDRGYEQYF